Below, 18 T cell receptor beta chains from the same sample are listed, as sequenced in a study of shared clonotypes between healthy human individuals. Sequencing used immunoSEQ multiplex PCR; TCRdb keeps in-frame clones, though not all of them. Found here are some 2.1 million clones, 85% to 95% of them singletons; the top ten hold 0.13%. The sequenced sample was naive CD4+ T cells sorted from blood. The sample's subset: CD45RA+ positively selected. The receptors were sampled from a man younger than 30 in good health.

J is TRBJ2-3 and V is TRBV5-4, with D unresolved. The CDR3 is made up of 15 amino acids. V was pared by 4 bases and J by 0 bases, with 12 bases between. Per the germline V gene, CDR1 is SGHNT and CDR2 is YYREEE (reference sequence). The CDR3: CASSVRQTSTDTQYF. The CDR3 bases are TGTGCCAGCAGCGTCAGGCAGACTAGCACAGATACGCAGTATTTT.

About this clone itself: A single base separates this from a much larger clone, so it may be a read error. This sequence joins TRBV5-6 and TRBJ1-1, with TRBD1 matching over 7 bases. The junction had 4 bases not matched to a gene; V was cut back by 4 bases and J by 1 base. CDR3 length equals 14 residues. The germline CDR1 and CDR2 sequences are SGHDT and YYEEEE. DNA for the CDR3: TGTGCCAGCAGCACGACAGGGCCGAACACTGAAGCTTTCTTT. This translates into CASSTTGPNTEAFF.

The rearrangement uses TRBV5-4 and TRBJ2-7; TRBD2 matches 9 bases. Germline lookup yields CDR1 SGHNT and CDR2 YYREEE (reference sequence). V was clipped by 5 bases and J by 7 bases; unmatched bases: 16. This CDR3 has 16 amino acids. The CDR3 DNA sequence: TGTGCCAGCAGTTTTGGAGGGGCTAGCGGGACTAGGGAGCAGTACTTC. Encoded protein: CASSFGGASGTREQYF.

V is TRBV9 and J is TRBJ1-5; D possibly corresponds to TRBD1 (6 bases). The germline V and J ends were trimmed by 3 bases and 3 bases, with 10 bases remaining between them. Germline CDR1 is SGDLS and CDR2 is YYNGEE. The CDR3 is 14 residues long. CDR3 nucleotides: TGTGCCAGCAGCGCCGACAGGTTCAATCAGCCCCAGCATTTT. It encodes CASSADRFNQPQHF.

The chain joins TRBV2 to TRBJ1-2; 8 bases match TRBD1. Trimming at V came to 7 bases and at J to 5 bases, leaving 9 bases not matched to a gene. This CDR3 contains 14 residues. Germline lookup yields CDR1 SNHLY and CDR2 FYNNEI. The DNA of the CDR3 is TGTGCCAGCACCCCGGACAGGGTCACTTATGGCTACACCTTC. Amino acids: CASTPDRVTYGYTF. Complete variable domain (other parts from reference TRBV2 and TRBJ1-2): EPEVTQTPSHQVTQMGQEVILRCVPISNHLYFYWYRQILGQKVEFLVSFYNNEISEKSEIFDDQFSVERPDGSNFTLKIRSTKLEDSAMYFCASTPDRVTYGYTFGSGTRLTVV.

This clone was seen once. The chain couples TRBV7-8 to TRBJ1-5, with D possibly TRBD1 on 5 matching bases. The CDR3 length is 17 residues. Germline-derived CDR1 and CDR2 are SGHVS and FQNEAQ. V gave up 4 bases and J gave up 7 bases, with 23 bases separating them. CDR3 loop: CASSSLGGTTMGQPQHF. The CDR3 DNA reads as TGTGCCAGCAGCTCCCTCGGGGGGACGACTATGGGGCAGCCCCAGCATTTT.

V is TRBV29-1 and J is TRBJ1-2; no clear D. The length of the CDR3 is 13 residues. The V gene lost 4 bases and the J gene lost 2 bases, with 11 bases spanning the gap. Germline values: CDR1 SQVTM, CDR2 ANQGSEA. In DNA, the CDR3 is TGCAGCGTTGGGGGAATCGCCAACTATGGCTACACCTTC. Amino acids: CSVGGIANYGYTF.

The chain links TRBV7-8 to TRBJ1-6; D might be TRBD1 (5 bases). The CDR3 contains 14 residues. The ends were cut back, 7 bases at V and 7 bases at J, with 14 bases in the middle. Germline loops: CDR1 SGHVS, CDR2 FQNEAQ. CDR3 nucleotide sequence: TGTGCCAGCACGTTCAGGGTGGAGAATTCACCCCTCCACTTT. The encoded protein is CASTFRVENSPLHF.

The chain uses TRBV6-6 and TRBJ1-2, with D perhaps matching TRBD1 (5 bases). V was pared by 7 bases and J by 8 bases, with 11 bases between. Germline V CDR1 and CDR2: MNHNY, SVGAGI (reference sequence). This CDR3 has 11 residues. CDR3 nucleotide sequence: TGTGCCAGCAAAAGGGGTCACGGCTACACCTTC. This codes for CASKRGHGYTF.

The rearrangement links TRBV11-2 to TRBJ2-7; TRBD1 aligns across 9 bases. The germline V gene encodes CDR1 SGHAT and CDR2 FQNNGV. V was clipped by 1 base and J by 3 bases; unmatched bases: 10. The CDR3 covers 17 residues. CDR3 DNA sequence: TGTGCCAGCAGCTTAGGGATGGGGGACAGGGACTTCTACGAGCAGTACTTC. Amino acid sequence: CASSLGMGDRDFYEQYF.

V gene TRBV5-1 combines with J gene TRBJ2-3; D might be TRBD2 (5 bases). The CDR3 loop spans 15 amino acids. Trimming cost V 4 bases and J 0 bases, with 12 bases left between them. Germline loops: CDR1 SGHRS, CDR2 YFSETQ. CDR3 residues: CASSPSFGSTDTQYF. CDR3 in DNA: TGCGCCAGCAGCCCTAGCTTCGGTAGCACAGATACGCAGTATTTT.

This clone was observed a handful of times. The chain recombines TRBV28 with TRBJ2-1; TRBD2 agrees at 9 bases. The germline V gene encodes CDR1 MDHEN and CDR2 SYDVKM. V was pared by 7 bases and J by 2 bases, with 6 bases of the junction left unmatched. The CDR3 length is 15 residues. The CDR3 here is CASTRSGSTYNEQFF. CDR3 coding DNA: TGTGCCAGCACCCGTAGCGGGAGCACCTACAATGAGCAGTTCTTC.

Concerning this clone itself: Additional DNA sequences in this sample encode the identical CDR3. The chain is built from TRBV19 and TRBJ2-5; possible D gene TRBD1, 6 bases. The V gene's germline CDR1 is LNHDA and CDR2 SQIVND (reference sequence). CDR3 length: 13 residues. Trimming took off 3 bases at V and 5 bases at J, with 10 bases between the two ends. The CDR3 DNA reads TGTGCCAGTAGTATTAGGGGGTCGGAGACCCAGTACTTC. This sequence encodes CASSIRGSETQYF.

This chain links TRBV5-1 with TRBJ1-1; tentative D call: TRBD1 (5 bases). The germline CDR1 and CDR2 sequences are SGHRS and YFSETQ. Deletions cut 7 bases from V and 0 bases from J, with 13 bases between. The CDR3 totals 14 residues. In nucleotides, the CDR3 is TGCGCCAGCTCCGAGCGGGACGTGAACACTGAAGCTTTCTTT. This gives the protein CASSERDVNTEAFF. Based on the CDR3 plus reference TRBV5-1 and TRBJ1-1, the full variable domain is KAGVTQTPRYLIKTRGQQVTLSCSPISGHRSVSWYQQTPGQGLQFLFEYFSETQRNKGNFPGRFSGRQFSNSRSEMNVSTLELGDSALYLCASSERDVNTEAFFGQGTRLTVV.

The chain links TRBV4-3 to TRBJ2-3; 12 nucleotides agree with TRBD2. Germline V gene lookup returns CDR1 LGHNA and CDR2 YSLEER. The junction had 15 bases not matched to a gene; V was cut back by 0 bases and J by 11 bases. The CDR3 runs 18 residues. The CDR3 DNA sequence: TGCGCCAGCAGCCAAGACCCAACCGGACTAGCGGGGTTCGGGGGGCAGTATTTT. Its protein is CASSQDPTGLAGFGGQYF.

Concerning this clone itself: Other DNA sequences in the sample encode the same CDR3. The CDR3 reads CASSMGGRLAKNIQYF. DNA for the CDR3: TGTGCCAGTAGTATGGGAGGGCGACTAGCCAAAAACATTCAGTACTTC. The chain uses TRBV19 and TRBJ2-4; 7 nucleotides line up with TRBD2. The V gene end was trimmed by 3 bases and the J gene end by 0 bases; junction bases not matched to a gene: 5. The CDR3 consists of 16 residues. CDR1 is LNHDA and CDR2 is SQIVND in the germline V gene (reference sequence).

The chain recombines TRBV6-1 with TRBJ1-2; possible D gene TRBD1, 5 bases. Trimming took 7 bases from V and 2 from J, leaving 17 bases between them. From germline, CDR1 is MNHNS and CDR2 SASEGT. This CDR3 comprises 15 residues. DNA for the CDR3: TGTGCCAGCACCGAAACTCAGGGATTCAACTATGGCTACACCTTC. Amino acid sequence: CASTETQGFNYGYTF.

The gene calls are TRBV5-4 and TRBJ2-4; 12 positions match TRBD2. The CDR3 is 17 residues long. With V trimmed by 0 bases and J by 6 bases, 7 bases remained unmatched. The germline gives CDR1 SGHNT, CDR2 YYREEE (reference sequence). The CDR3 DNA reads TGTGCCAGCAGCTTGGCCCTGACTAGCGGGGGAGGAAACATTCAGTACTTC. This gives the protein CASSLALTSGGGNIQYF.